This record covers a single T cell receptor beta chain. The sample comes from a study of molecular identifiers for immune sequencing clone quantification. Across the whole study: RNA from approximately 20,000 or 100,000 naive CD8 cells was split five ways in replicates, with four sequenced.

Methods described previously were used for bulk TCR libraries, and listed TCR primers were applied. TCRdb reanalysed the PCR reads using MiXCR and keeps one entry per CDR3 protein. The sample includes about 640,000 distinct CDR3 sequences, around 20% of them seen just once. The length of the CDR3 is 14 residues. Trimming pared 4 bases from V and 3 bases from J, leaving 13 bases between. Germline V gene lookup returns CDR1 LGHDT and CDR2 YNNKEL (reference sequence). The TCR comes from a human donor in good health. Some libraries in this study had Jurkat cell RNA spiked in. The specimen was naive CD8+ T cells from blood, with Jurkat cell RNA spiked in. As to subset: FACS-sorted CD8+CD4-CCR7+CD45RA+ naive T cells. This rearrangement joins TRBV3-1 to TRBJ2-7; D call uncertain. CDR3 sequence reads: CASSPPGRHYEQYF. DNA for the CDR3: TGTGCCAGCAGCCCACCGGGCAGACACTACGAGCAGTACTTC.